The 4 T cell receptor beta chains below were found in one sample sequenced in a study of CD8 T cells in Susac syndrome. It was with random hexamers that roughly 0.5 to 1 ug RNA was reverse transcribed. MiXCR, run by TCRdb on the immunoSEQ multiplex PCR reads, gives a single entry per CDR3 protein. The top ten hold about 0.27% of the sample, which has approximately 26,000 distinct CDR3 sequences, 94% seen once. The sample taken for sequencing was CD8+ T cells from PBMCs. The source of these receptors is a human donor in good health.

Only a few counts were recorded for this clonotype. V is TRBV27 and J is TRBJ2-7; 8 nucleotides line up with TRBD1. V gave up 6 bases and J gave up 3 bases; unmatched junction bases: 10. This CDR3 comprises 15 residues. The V gene's germline CDR1 is MNHEY and CDR2 SMNVEV (reference sequence). CDR3 sequence (DNA): TGTGCCAGCAGCCTCATCGGACAGGGCCACTACGAGCAGTACTTC. Translating gives CASSLIGQGHYEQYF.

A single count supports this clonotype. This chain joins TRBV5-1 and TRBJ2-1, with TRBD2 matching 9 bases. Germline CDR1 and CDR2: SGHRS and YFSETQ. The CDR3 is 20 amino acids. J gave up 0 bases and V 4 bases, and 17 bases lay outside the gene matches. CDR3 residues: CASSGGGLAGRKSSYNEQFF. In nucleotides, the CDR3 is TGCGCCAGCAGCGGGGGGGGGCTAGCGGGGAGGAAAAGCTCCTACAATGAGCAGTTCTTC.

The table lists this clonotype with a count of one. DNA of the CDR3: TGCGCCAGCAGTGATGCGAACAGGGGGATACTTAACTATGGCTACACCTTC. Translation gives CASSDANRGILNYGYTF. V usage is TRBV10-2 and J usage is TRBJ1-2; 8 nucleotides match TRBD1. V lost 3 bases to trimming and J lost 1 base; unmatched junction nucleotides: 10. The CDR3 sequence is 17 residues long. Germline V gives CDR1 WSHSY, CDR2 SAAADI.

This clonotype was found once. The V call is TRBV7-6, the J call TRBJ1-1, with D unresolved. The germline V and J ends were trimmed by 1 base and 1 base, with 19 bases remaining between them. CDR1 and CDR2 from the germline V gene are SGHVS and FNYEAQ. CDR3 length equals 18 residues. The CDR3 sequence: CASSLGVDLGLENTEAFF. The CDR3 DNA reads as TGTGCCAGCAGCTTAGGCGTTGATTTAGGGCTCGAGAACACTGAAGCTTTCTTT. The full variable domain, in which reference TRBV7-6 and TRBJ1-1 provide the parts outside the CDR3, is GAGVSQSPRYKVTKRGQDVALRCDPISGHVSLYWYRQALGQGPEFLTYFNYEAQQDKSGLPNDRFSAERPEGSISTLTIQRTEQRDSAMYRCASSLGVDLGLENTEAFFGQGTRLTVV.